These T cell receptor beta chains were read from a single sample in a study of blood T cell repertoires in COVID-19. Only in-frame clones appear in the TCRdb table, and some are missing; sequencing was by immunoSEQ multiplex PCR. Found here are some 320,000 clones, more than 90% of them singletons; the top ten hold less than 4%. Sequenced material: PBMCs or T cells enriched from blood (not recorded which). These receptors were obtained from a woman aged 30 to 39 who had been exposed to COVID-19. Both conserved end residues are part of each CDR3. A D gene is named only where the DNA matches it firmly. Size values are once, few and many counts, or a class for expanded clones, and some rows have none.

>TRBD2|TRBJ2-3|TRBV5-1|-
TGCGCCAGCAGCTTGGCCGGGACTAGCGGGGGGGCAATGACAGATACGCAGTATTTT
CASSLAGTSGGAMTDTQYF
>-|TRBJ2-1|TRBV27|-
TGTGCCAGCAGTTTTCAGCGACAGGACAATGAGCAGTTCTTC
CASSFQRQDNEQFF
>TRBD1|TRBJ2-3|TRBV6-5|once
TGTGCCAGCGTACAGGGGATTGGAGTAGATACGCAGTATTTT
CASVQGIGVDTQYF
>TRBD1|TRBJ1-2|TRBV6-5|-
TGTGCCAGCAGCGCCAGGGGGCGTCGGTATGGCTACACCTTC
CASSARGRRYGYTF
>TRBD1|TRBJ1-5|TRBV7-9|-
TGTGCCAGCAGTCCGGGACAGGGGGCAAGGAGCAATCAGCCCCAGCATTTT
CASSPGQGARSNQPQHF
>-|TRBJ2-7|TRBV11-1|-
TGTGCCAGCAGCTTAGATCCCAGTTCCTACGAGCAGTACTTC
CASSLDPSSYEQYF
>-|TRBJ1-2|TRBV27|-
TGTGCCAGCAGCTCCCGGGAGACAGCGAAAATCGGCTACACCTTC
CASSSRETAKIGYTF
>TRBD1|TRBJ1-2|TRBV7-2|-
TGTGCCAGCAGCTTATTAGGGACAGTTAACTATGGCTACACCTTC
CASSLLGTVNYGYTF
>TRBD2|TRBJ2-2|TRBV6-4|-
TGTGCCAGCAGTGACCGCGCTAGCGGGGGGGGCAACGCCGGGGAGCTGTTTTTT
CASSDRASGGGNAGELFF
>TRBD2|TRBJ2-3|TRBV3-1/TRBV3-2|-
TGTGCCAGCAGCTCGAGGACTAGCAGACTCCTCACAGATACGCAGTATTTT
CASSSRTSRLLTDTQYF
>-|TRBJ1-5|TRBV10-3|-
TGTGCCATCAGTGAGACAGGCGTTAGCAATCAGCCCCAGCATTTT
CAISETGVSNQPQHF
>TRBD1|TRBJ2-3|TRBV5-1|-
TGCGCCAGCAGCTTGGCCGGGACAGGGGTTGTCGATACGCAGTATTTT
CASSLAGTGVVDTQYF
>-|TRBJ1-2|TRBV27|-
TGTGCCAGCAGTTTAGCAGGTAAGGGACACAAGGCCTCGCGGTATGGCTACACCTTC
CASSLAGKGHKASRYGYTF
>TRBD2|TRBJ2-3|TRBV7-2|-
TGTGCCAGCAGCTTATCAGCGGGGGGGCGTACAGATACGCAGTATTTT
CASSLSAGGRTDTQYF
>-|TRBJ2-5|TRBV7-8|-
TGTGCCAGCAGCGAGCCGGGAGAAGAGACCCAGTACTTC
CASSEPGEETQYF
>-|TRBJ1-4|TRBV5-1|-
TGCGCCAGTTCCAAGGGGCTACGGGGGATGAATGAAAAACTGTTTTTT
CASSKGLRGMNEKLFF
>-|TRBJ1-1|TRBV5-8|-
TGTGCCAGCAGCTTGACAGTTAACACTGAAGCTTTCTTT
CASSLTVNTEAFF
>TRBD2|TRBJ2-5|TRBV7-2|-
TGTGCCAGCAGCTCCCCGCGGATGGGGGGGGAGACCCAGTACTTC
CASSSPRMGGETQYF
>-|TRBJ1-1|TRBV7-8|few
TGTGCCAGCAGCATAGGGGCGGGGACTGAAGCTTTCTTT
CASSIGAGTEAFF
>-|TRBJ2-5|TRBV5-5|-
TGTGCCAGCAGCTTGGCCCCGCAAGAGACCCAGTACTTC
CASSLAPQETQYF
>TRBD1|TRBJ1-5|TRBV4-1|once
TGCGCCAGCAGCCGTACAGGGGGCAATCAGCCCCAGCATTTT
CASSRTGGNQPQHF
>TRBD1|TRBJ2-5|TRBV27|-
TGTGCCAGCAGTCCCGGTTCAGGGGGCTTGGCGGAGACCCAGTACTTC
CASSPGSGGLAETQYF
>-|TRBJ1-1|TRBV19|-
TGTGCCAGTAGTCCCGGACATCTGGCTGAAGCTTTCTTT
CASSPGHLAEAFF
>-|TRBJ2-3|TRBV27|few
TGTGCCAGCATCCTGCGGGGCCCCACAGATACGCAGTATTTT
CASILRGPTDTQYF
>-|TRBJ2-2|TRBV11-2|-
TGTGCCAGCAGCCCATGGACAGCGAACACCGGGGAGCTGTTTTTT
CASSPWTANTGELFF
>-|TRBJ1-3|TRBV2|-
TGTGCCAGCAGTACGGGGTCAGCGACCTCTGGAAACACCATATATTTT
CASSTGSATSGNTIYF
>-|TRBJ1-2|TRBV5-1|once
TGCGCCAGCAGCTTGGCGGGGGGCGTTTACTATGGCTACACCTTC
CASSLAGGVYYGYTF
>TRBD1|TRBJ1-2|TRBV7-9|-
TGTGCCAGCAGCCCATATAGGGACAGGGGCTTTTCTGGCTACACCTTC
CASSPYRDRGFSGYTF
>-|TRBJ1-1|TRBV12-3/TRBV12-4|many
TGTGCCAGCAGTTTAGGGCGGGAAGCTTTCTTT
CASSLGREAFF
>TRBD1|TRBJ1-2|TRBV5-4|once
TGTGCCAGCACCTTCGACCCCTCGACAGGGGTCAACTATGGCTACACCTTC
CASTFDPSTGVNYGYTF
>-|TRBJ2-3|TRBV5-6|-
TGTGCCAGCAGCGTCCTGCCCGGTTCCACGCACACAGATACGCAGTATTTT
CASSVLPGSTHTDTQYF
>TRBD2|TRBJ2-3|TRBV19|-
TGTGCCAGTAGAAGGGCGGGGGGGCGGCCAGATACGCAGTATTTT
CASRRAGGRPDTQYF
>-|TRBJ2-5|TRBV3-1/TRBV3-2|-
TGTGCCAGCAGCCGCGTCCTAGTCGGATTTGGGACCCAGTACTTC
CASSRVLVGFGTQYF
>TRBD2|TRBJ2-1|TRBV20-1|-
TGCAGTGCTAGTAAAACTAGCGGGGGTTACAATGAGCAGTTCTTC
CSASKTSGGYNEQFF
>-|TRBJ2-1|TRBV2|-
TGTGCCAGCAGTATACAGGGATACAATGAGCAGTTCTTC
CASSIQGYNEQFF
>-|TRBJ2-1|TRBV7-2|-
TGTGCCAGCAGCCCCTTACTAGCAAGAAGAGCCAATGAGCAGTTCTTC
CASSPLLARRANEQFF
>-|TRBJ1-1|TRBV30|-
TGTGCCTGGAGGCCCAGGGGCGGGAGCACTGAAGCTTTCTTT
CAWRPRGGSTEAFF
>-|TRBJ1-2|TRBV5-6|-
TGTGCCAGCAGCTTGGGGACACTTATTAACTATGGCTACACCTTC
CASSLGTLINYGYTF
>-|TRBJ1-1|TRBV5-5|-
TGTGCCAGCAGCTGGGATTGGACACTGAACACTGAAGCTTTCTTT
CASSWDWTLNTEAFF
>-|TRBJ2-7|TRBV19|-
TGTGCCAGTAGTGTCTCGGGGGACTTAGCCTACGAGCAGTACTTC
CASSVSGDLAYEQYF
>TRBD2|TRBJ2-7|TRBV5-1|once
TGCGCCAGCAGCTCTTCGACTAGCTCTTCGGCCGAGCAGTACTTC
CASSSSTSSSAEQYF
>TRBD2|TRBJ2-3|TRBV9|-
TGTGCCAGCAGCGTTCTAACTAGCGGGGTCACAGATACGCAGTATTTT
CASSVLTSGVTDTQYF
>TRBD1|TRBJ1-4|TRBV19|-
TGTGCCAGTAGTAGGACAGGGGTTGAAAAACTGTTTTTT
CASSRTGVEKLFF
>-|TRBJ2-5|TRBV2|-
TGTGCCAGCAGTGAAGCGCTTCAGGGGTCGGGCAGGTTGAGAGAGACCCAGTACTTC
CASSEALQGSGRLRETQYF
>TRBD2|TRBJ2-3|TRBV27|once
TGTGCCAGCATCTTGAAGACTAGCGGGGTTGGGCAGTATTTT
CASILKTSGVGQYF
>TRBD2|TRBJ2-5|TRBV13|-
TGTGCCAGCCTTCGGGGACTAGCCGTAACCCGCGCCCAGTACTTC
CASLRGLAVTRAQYF
>-|TRBJ1-3|TRBV14|-
TGTGCCAGCAGCCAAGGAGCCTATACTGGAAACACCATATATTTT
CASSQGAYTGNTIYF
>TRBD2|TRBJ2-1|TRBV5-1|-
TGCGCCAGCAGCCAGGGACTAGCGGGGGTTGGGGGAGAGCAGTTCTTC
CASSQGLAGVGGEQFF
>-|TRBJ1-1|TRBV24-1|-
TGTGCCACCAGTGACGGGACTGAAGCTTTCTTT
CATSDGTEAFF
>TRBD1|TRBJ1-1|TRBV10-3|-
TGTGCCATATCCGGGACAGGGGGCGGGAGAGCCGAAGCTTTCTTT
CAISGTGGGRAEAFF
>-|TRBJ1-4|TRBV2|-
TGTGCCAGCAGTCAGGAAAAACTGTTTTTT
CASSQEKLFF
>-|TRBJ2-5|TRBV6-5|-
TGTGCCAGCATTTCCCAAAGACGCGGGAAGACCCAGTACTTC
CASISQRRGKTQYF
>-|TRBJ2-2|TRBV4-1|few
TGCGCCAGCAGCCCTTACAGGAAGTCCACCGGGGAGCTGTTTTTT
CASSPYRKSTGELFF
>-|TRBJ1-3|TRBV10-3|-
TGTGCCATCAGGGGGGGGCTTTACAGCGGCACCATATATTTT
CAIRGGLYSGTIYF
>-|TRBJ2-7|TRBV11-2|-
TGTGCCAGCAGCTTAGGGGGGAGGTACGAGCAGTACTTC
CASSLGGRYEQYF
>TRBD2|TRBJ2-7|TRBV11-2|-
TGTGCCAGCAGCCATACTAGCGGGGGGTACCACGAGCAGTACTTC
CASSHTSGGYHEQYF
>-|TRBJ2-3|TRBV5-1|-
TGCGCCAGCAGCTTGGTCAGGATTAGCACAGATACGCAGTATTTT
CASSLVRISTDTQYF
>TRBD2|TRBJ2-7|TRBV5-8|few
TGTGCCAGCAGCTTGCGGCGGGGGGACTACGAGCAGTACTTC
CASSLRRGDYEQYF
>TRBD1|TRBJ2-1|TRBV5-1|-
TGCGCCAGCAGCTTGTGGGACAGGGCAGGGAATGAGCAGTTCTTC
CASSLWDRAGNEQFF
>TRBD2|TRBJ2-3|TRBV18|-
TGTGCCAGCTCACCCGCGGGGGGCTATTCCACAGATACGCAGTATTTT
CASSPAGGYSTDTQYF